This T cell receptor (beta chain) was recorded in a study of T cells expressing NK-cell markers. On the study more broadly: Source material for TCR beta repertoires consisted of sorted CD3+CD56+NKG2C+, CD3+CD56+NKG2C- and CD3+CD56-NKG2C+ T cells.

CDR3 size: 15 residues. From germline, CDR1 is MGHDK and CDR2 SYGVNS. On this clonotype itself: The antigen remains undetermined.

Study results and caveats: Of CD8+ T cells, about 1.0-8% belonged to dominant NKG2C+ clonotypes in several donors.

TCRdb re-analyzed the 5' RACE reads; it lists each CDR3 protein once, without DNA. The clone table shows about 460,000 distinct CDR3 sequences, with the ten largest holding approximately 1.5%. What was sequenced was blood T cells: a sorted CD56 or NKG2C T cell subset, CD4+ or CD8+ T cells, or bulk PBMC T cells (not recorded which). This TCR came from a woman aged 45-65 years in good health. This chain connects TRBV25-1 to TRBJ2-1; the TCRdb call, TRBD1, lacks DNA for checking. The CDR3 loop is CASSPAGFLGHEQFF.